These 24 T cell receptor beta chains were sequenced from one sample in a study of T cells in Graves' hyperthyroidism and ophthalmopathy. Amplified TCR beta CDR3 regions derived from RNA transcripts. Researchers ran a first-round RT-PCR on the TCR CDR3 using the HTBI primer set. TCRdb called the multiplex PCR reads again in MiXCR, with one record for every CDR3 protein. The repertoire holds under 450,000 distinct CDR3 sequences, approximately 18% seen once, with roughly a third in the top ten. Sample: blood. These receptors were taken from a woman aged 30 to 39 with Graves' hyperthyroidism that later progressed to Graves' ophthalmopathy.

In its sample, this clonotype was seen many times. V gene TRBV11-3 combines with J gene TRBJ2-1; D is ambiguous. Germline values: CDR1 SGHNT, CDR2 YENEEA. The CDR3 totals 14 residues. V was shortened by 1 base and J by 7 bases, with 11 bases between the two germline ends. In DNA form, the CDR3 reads TGTGCCAGCAGCTTAGGCCGTGTGGAAAATGAGCAGTTCTTC. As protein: CASSLGRVENEQFF.

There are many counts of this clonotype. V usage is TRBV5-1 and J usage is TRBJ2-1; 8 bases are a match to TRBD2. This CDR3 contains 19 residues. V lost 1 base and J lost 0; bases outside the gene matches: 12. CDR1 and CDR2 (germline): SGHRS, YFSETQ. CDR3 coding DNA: TGCGCCAGCAGCTTGCGCCTAGCGGGCGGTCCTGGCTCCTACAATGAGCAGTTCTTC. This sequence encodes CASSLRLAGGPGSYNEQFF.

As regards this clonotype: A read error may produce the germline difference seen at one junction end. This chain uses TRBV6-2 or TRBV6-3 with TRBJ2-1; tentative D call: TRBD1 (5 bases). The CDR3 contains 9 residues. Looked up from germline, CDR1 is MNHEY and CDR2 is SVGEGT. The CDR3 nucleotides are TGCGCCAGCAGGGTCGAGCAGTTCTTC. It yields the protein CASRVEQFF.

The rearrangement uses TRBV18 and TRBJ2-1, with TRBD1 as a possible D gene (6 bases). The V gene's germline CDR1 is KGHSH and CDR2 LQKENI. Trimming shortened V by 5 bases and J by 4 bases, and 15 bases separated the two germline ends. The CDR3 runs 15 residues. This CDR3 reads CASSVQGRVYNEQFF. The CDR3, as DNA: TGTGCCAGCTCAGTGCAGGGGCGAGTTTACAATGAGCAGTTCTTC.

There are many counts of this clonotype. The CDR3 DNA reads as TGTGCCAGCAGGAAGACTAGCGGGAAGGGTCGGGAGACCCAGTACTTC. It specifies CASRKTSGKGRETQYF. The V and J genes are TRBV28 and TRBJ2-5; 11 positions agree with TRBD2. This CDR3 has 16 amino acids. Germline CDR1 and CDR2: MDHEN and SYDVKM. Losses at the gene ends were 6 bases for V and 5 bases for J; bases not matched to a gene: 11.

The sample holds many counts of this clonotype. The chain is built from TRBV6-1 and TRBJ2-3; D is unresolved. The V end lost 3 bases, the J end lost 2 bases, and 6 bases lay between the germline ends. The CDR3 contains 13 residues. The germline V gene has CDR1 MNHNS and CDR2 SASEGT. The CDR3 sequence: CASSDPHTDTQYF. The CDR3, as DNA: TGTGCCAGCAGTGACCCGCACACAGATACGCAGTATTTT.

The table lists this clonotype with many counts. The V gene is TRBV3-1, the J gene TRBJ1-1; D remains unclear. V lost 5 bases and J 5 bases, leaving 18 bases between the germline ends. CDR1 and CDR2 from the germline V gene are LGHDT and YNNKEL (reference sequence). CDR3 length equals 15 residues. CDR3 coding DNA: TGTGCCAGCAGCTACCCGGGCCTCCGCCGGACTGAAGCTTTCTTT. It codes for CASSYPGLRRTEAFF.

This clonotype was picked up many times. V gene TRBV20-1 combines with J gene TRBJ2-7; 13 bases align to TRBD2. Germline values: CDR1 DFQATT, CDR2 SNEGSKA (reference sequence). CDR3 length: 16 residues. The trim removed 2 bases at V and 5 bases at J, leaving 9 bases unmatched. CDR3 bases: TGCAGTGCTAGAATTATAACTAGCGGGAGGGCCCACGAGCAGTACTTC. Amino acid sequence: CSARIITSGRAHEQYF.

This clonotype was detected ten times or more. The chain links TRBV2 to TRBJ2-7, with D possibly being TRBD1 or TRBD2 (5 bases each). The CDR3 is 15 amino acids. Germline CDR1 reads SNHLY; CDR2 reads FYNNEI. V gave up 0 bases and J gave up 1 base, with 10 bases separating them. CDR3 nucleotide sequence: TGTGCCAGCAGTGAAGCCTGGGGGTTGTCCTACGAGCAGTACTTC. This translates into CASSEAWGLSYEQYF.

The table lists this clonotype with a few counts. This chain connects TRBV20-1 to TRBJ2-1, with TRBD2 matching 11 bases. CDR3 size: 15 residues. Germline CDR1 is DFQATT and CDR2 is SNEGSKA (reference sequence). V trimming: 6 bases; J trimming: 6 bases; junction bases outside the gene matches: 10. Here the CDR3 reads CSAGVISGGANEQFF. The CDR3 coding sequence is TGCAGTGCGGGAGTGATTAGCGGGGGGGCCAATGAGCAGTTCTTC.

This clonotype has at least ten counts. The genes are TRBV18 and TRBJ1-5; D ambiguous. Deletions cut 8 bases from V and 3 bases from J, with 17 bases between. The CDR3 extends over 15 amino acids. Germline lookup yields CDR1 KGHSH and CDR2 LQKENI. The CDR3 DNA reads TGTGCCAGCCCGATGGACGGATTATACAATCAGCCCCAGCATTTT. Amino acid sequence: CASPMDGLYNQPQHF.

The CDR3 sequence is CASSPLRTEAFF. CDR3 coding DNA: TGTGCCAGCAGCCCCCTTAGGACTGAAGCTTTCTTT. This sequence joins TRBV7-2 and TRBJ1-1; D ambiguous. Germline CDR1 reads SGHTA; CDR2 reads FQGNSA. The CDR3 loop spans 12 amino acids. The ends were cut back, 5 bases at V and 5 bases at J, with 9 bases in the middle.

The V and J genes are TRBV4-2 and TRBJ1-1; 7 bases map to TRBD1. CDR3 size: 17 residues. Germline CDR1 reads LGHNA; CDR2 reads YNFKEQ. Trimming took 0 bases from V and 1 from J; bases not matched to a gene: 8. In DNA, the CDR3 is TGTGCCAGCAGCCAAGATCTGGGGTACAGGGGGAACACTGAAGCTTTCTTT. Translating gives CASSQDLGYRGNTEAFF.

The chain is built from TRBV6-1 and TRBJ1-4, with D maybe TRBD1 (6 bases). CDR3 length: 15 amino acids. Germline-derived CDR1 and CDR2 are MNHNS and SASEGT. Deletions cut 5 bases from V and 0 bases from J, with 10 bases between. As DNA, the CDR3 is TGTGCCAGCAGTCCCCGGACAGCAACTAATGAAAAACTGTTTTTT. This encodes CASSPRTATNEKLFF.

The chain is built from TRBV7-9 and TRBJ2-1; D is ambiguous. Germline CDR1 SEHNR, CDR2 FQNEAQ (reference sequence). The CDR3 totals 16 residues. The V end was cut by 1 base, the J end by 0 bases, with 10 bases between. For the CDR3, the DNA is TGTGCCAGCAGCTTAGGACTTGGGGTCTCCTACAATGAGCAGTTCTTC. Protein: CASSLGLGVSYNEQFF.

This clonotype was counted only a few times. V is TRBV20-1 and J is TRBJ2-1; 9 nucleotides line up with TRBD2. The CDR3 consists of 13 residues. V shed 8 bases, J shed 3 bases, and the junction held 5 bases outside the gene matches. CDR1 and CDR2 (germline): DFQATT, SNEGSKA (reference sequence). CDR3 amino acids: CSLREGLYNEQFF. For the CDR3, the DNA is TGCAGTCTGCGGGAGGGCCTCTACAATGAGCAGTTCTTC.

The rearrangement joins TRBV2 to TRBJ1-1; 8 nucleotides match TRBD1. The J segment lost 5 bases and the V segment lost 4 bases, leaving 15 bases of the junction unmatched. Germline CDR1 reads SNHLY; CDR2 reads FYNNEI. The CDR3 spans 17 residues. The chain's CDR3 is CASSGGQGRTRGTEAFF. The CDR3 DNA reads TGTGCCAGCAGTGGAGGACAGGGACGAACAAGGGGGACTGAAGCTTTCTTT.

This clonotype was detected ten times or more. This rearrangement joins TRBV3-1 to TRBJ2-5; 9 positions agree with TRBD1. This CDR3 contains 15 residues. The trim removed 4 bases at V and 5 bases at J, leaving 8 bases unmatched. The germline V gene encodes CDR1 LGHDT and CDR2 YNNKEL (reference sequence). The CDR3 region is CASSPPKTGGETQYF. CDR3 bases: TGTGCCAGCAGCCCCCCCAAGACAGGGGGGGAGACCCAGTACTTC.

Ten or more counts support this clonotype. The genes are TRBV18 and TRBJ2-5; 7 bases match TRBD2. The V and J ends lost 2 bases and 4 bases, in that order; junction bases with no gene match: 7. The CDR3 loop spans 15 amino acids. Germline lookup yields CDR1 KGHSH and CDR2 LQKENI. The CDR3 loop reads CASSPIGGEGETQYF. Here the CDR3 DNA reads TGTGCCAGCTCACCAATCGGCGGGGAGGGAGAGACCCAGTACTTC.

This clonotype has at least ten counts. The CDR3, as DNA: TGTGCCAGCAGCCGAGGTACAGGGGTCTCCTACGAGCAGTACTTC. Translating it yields CASSRGTGVSYEQYF. The V gene is TRBV7-9, the J gene TRBJ2-7; TRBD1 aligns across 7 bases. V was pared by 5 bases and J by 0 bases, with 7 bases of the junction left unmatched. CDR3 size: 15 residues. Germline V CDR1 and CDR2: SEHNR, FQNEAQ (reference sequence). The full variable domain, rest sourced from reference TRBV7-9 and TRBJ2-7, is DTGVSQNPRHKITKRGQNVTFRCDPISEHNRLYWYRQTLGQGPEFLTYFQNEAQLEKSRLLSDRFSAERPKGSFSTLEIQRTEQGDSAMYLCASSRGTGVSYEQYFGPGTRLTVT.

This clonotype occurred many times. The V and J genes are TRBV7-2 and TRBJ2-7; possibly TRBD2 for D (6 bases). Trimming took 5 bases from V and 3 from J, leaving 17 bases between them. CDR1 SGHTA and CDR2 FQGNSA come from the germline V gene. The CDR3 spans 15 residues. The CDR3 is CASSQSRDFGYEQYF. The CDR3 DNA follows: TGTGCCAGCAGCCAAAGTCGGGACTTCGGCTACGAGCAGTACTTC. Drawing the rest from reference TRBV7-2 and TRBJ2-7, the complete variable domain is GAGVSQSPSNKVTEKGKDVELRCDPISGHTALYWYRQSLGQGLEFLIYFQGNSAPDKSGLPSDRFSAERTGGSVSTLTIQRTQQEDSAVYLCASSQSRDFGYEQYFGPGTRLTVT.

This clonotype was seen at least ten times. CDR3 sequence reads: CSVELATVGPDYGYTF. In DNA, the CDR3 is TGCAGCGTTGAACTCGCGACCGTAGGACCGGACTATGGCTACACCTTC. The chain carries TRBV29-1 and TRBJ1-2; D gene uncertain. CDR1 SQVTM and CDR2 ANQGSEA come from the germline V gene. The V and J ends lost 2 bases and 3 bases respectively, with 19 bases between them. The CDR3 totals 16 residues.

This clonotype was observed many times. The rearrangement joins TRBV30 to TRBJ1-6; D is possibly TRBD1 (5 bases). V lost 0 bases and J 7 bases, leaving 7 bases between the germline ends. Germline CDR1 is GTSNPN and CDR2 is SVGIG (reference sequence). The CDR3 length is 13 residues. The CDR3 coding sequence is TGTGCCTGGAGTGTGGACACCAATTCACCCCTCCACTTT. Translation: CAWSVDTNSPLHF.

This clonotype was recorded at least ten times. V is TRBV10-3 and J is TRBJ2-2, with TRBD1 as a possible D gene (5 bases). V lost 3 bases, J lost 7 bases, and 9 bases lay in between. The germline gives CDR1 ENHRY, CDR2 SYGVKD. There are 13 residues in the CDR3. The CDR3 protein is CAISESGNGELFF. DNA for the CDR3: TGTGCCATCAGTGAATCAGGGAACGGGGAGCTGTTTTTT.